Listed here are 11 T cell receptor beta chains from one sample, sequenced in a study of cytomegalovirus exposure and HLA in healthy donors. With 60 Vbeta and 13 Jbeta primers, the PCR was carried out. Measured with immunoSEQ multiplex PCR; TCRdb has only the in-frame clones, and not every one. The table shows 150,000 to 250,000 clones, with approximately 79% occurring only once. Input material: PBMCs. The receptor source for this set is a woman younger than 45 in good health and CMV-seropositive.

This chain uses TRBV30 with TRBJ1-4; 7 bases agree with TRBD1. Germline loops: CDR1 GTSNPN, CDR2 SVGIG (reference sequence). J was trimmed by 7 bases and V by 1 base; bases with no gene match: 3. The CDR3 has 13 amino acids. The CDR3 spells CAWSGHRGEKLFF. As DNA, the CDR3 is TGTGCCTGGAGTGGACACAGGGGTGAAAAACTGTTTTTT.

The chain has TRBV4-3 and TRBJ2-3, with TRBD2 identical over 7 bases. The CDR3 sequence is 18 residues long. CDR1 LGHNA and CDR2 YSLEER come from the germline V gene. The J segment lost 3 bases and the V segment lost 0 bases, leaving 12 bases of the junction unmatched. DNA of the CDR3: TGCGCCAGCAGCCAAGATCGGGGCCGGGAGGACACAACAGATACGCAGTATTTT. Translating it yields CASSQDRGREDTTDTQYF.

Of note for this clone: The same CDR3 also results from other DNA sequences found in this sample. This sequence joins TRBV2 and TRBJ2-3; 8 positions match TRBD2. The CDR3 contains 16 residues. Germline trimming cut 10 bases from V and 0 bases from J; bases unmatched to any gene: 12. CDR1 and CDR2 from the germline V gene are SNHLY and FYNNEI. The CDR3 spells CATGTSGGRSTDTQYF. The CDR3 coding sequence is TGTGCCACCGGGACTAGTGGGGGGAGGAGCACAGATACGCAGTATTTT.

This clone was found a few times. The rearrangement joins TRBV10-2 to TRBJ1-6, with a possible D match to TRBD1 (5 bases). Germline loops: CDR1 WSHSY, CDR2 SAAADI. This CDR3 contains 14 residues. V gave up 5 bases and J gave up 4 bases, with 9 bases separating them. CDR3 nucleotide sequence: TGCGCCAGCAGTAAGGGGATTTATAATTCACCCCTCCACTTT. It translates to CASSKGIYNSPLHF.

The chain recombines TRBV5-8 with TRBJ1-1; maybe TRBD1 (6 bases). The germline gives CDR1 SGHTS, CDR2 YDEGEE. The CDR3 is 14 residues long. V was cut by 3 bases and J by 4 bases, with 13 bases left in between. CDR3 region: CASSSSGRGTEAFF. In nucleotides, the CDR3 is TGTGCCAGCAGCTCTTCGGGCAGGGGCACTGAAGCTTTCTTT.

This clone was observed once. The V and J genes are TRBV6-5 and TRBJ2-7, with D possibly being TRBD2 (6 bases). This CDR3 contains 14 residues. Germline assignment: CDR1 MNHEY and CDR2 SVGAGI. Trimming took off 2 bases at V and 4 bases at J, with 12 bases between the two ends. In DNA form, the CDR3 reads TGTGCCAGCAGTTACAGGGACTTCGCATACGAGCAGTACTTC. This sequence encodes CASSYRDFAYEQYF.

This rearrangement joins TRBV5-1 to TRBJ2-7; tentative D call: TRBD2 (5 bases). V was pared by 2 bases and J by 2 bases, with 11 bases between. CDR1 is SGHRS and CDR2 is YFSETQ in the germline V gene. The CDR3 is 14 amino acids. The CDR3 loop is CASSLATTPYEQYF. DNA of the CDR3: TGCGCCAGCAGCTTAGCGACTACCCCCTACGAGCAGTACTTC. The whole variable domain, remainder taken from reference TRBV5-1 and TRBJ2-7, is KAGVTQTPRYLIKTRGQQVTLSCSPISGHRSVSWYQQTPGQGLQFLFEYFSETQRNKGNFPGRFSGRQFSNSRSEMNVSTLELGDSALYLCASSLATTPYEQYFGPGTRLTVT.

The rearrangement links TRBV25-1 to TRBJ2-5; TRBD1 matches 8 bases. Germline values: CDR1 MGHDK, CDR2 SYGVNS. The trim removed 2 bases at V and 5 bases at J, leaving 4 bases unmatched. This CDR3 has 14 residues. DNA for the CDR3: TGTGCCAGCAGTGAAAGACAGGGGTCCGAGACCCAGTACTTC. Protein sequence: CASSERQGSETQYF.

J is TRBJ1-5 and V is TRBV29-1; D gene unclear. The CDR3 runs to 14 residues. Trimming took 6 bases from V and 1 from J, leaving 13 bases between them. Germline V gene lookup returns CDR1 SQVTM and CDR2 ANQGSEA. The CDR3 region has the DNA TGCAGCGTGTCCGGCGGGCACAGCAATCAGCCCCAGCATTTT. This translates into CSVSGGHSNQPQHF.

The V call is TRBV7-2, the J call TRBJ2-7, with D maybe TRBD2 (7 bases). The CDR3 contains 16 residues. Trimming shortened V by 1 base and J by 6 bases, and 19 bases separated the two germline ends. Germline CDR1 is SGHTA and CDR2 is FQGNSA. Written as DNA, the CDR3 is TGTGCCAGCAGCTTAGGAGGACGGGGGGCGCCTAGCGAGCAGTACTTC. Its protein product is CASSLGGRGAPSEQYF.

V usage is TRBV9 and J usage is TRBJ2-3; D may be TRBD2 (5 bases). The germline V and J ends were trimmed by 0 bases and 3 bases, with 11 bases remaining between them. CDR1 is SGDLS, CDR2 YYNGEE, per germline. This CDR3 is 15 amino acids long. The CDR3 DNA reads TGTGCCAGCAGCGTAGGCCTAGGGAGTACAGATACGCAGTATTTT. Its translation is CASSVGLGSTDTQYF.